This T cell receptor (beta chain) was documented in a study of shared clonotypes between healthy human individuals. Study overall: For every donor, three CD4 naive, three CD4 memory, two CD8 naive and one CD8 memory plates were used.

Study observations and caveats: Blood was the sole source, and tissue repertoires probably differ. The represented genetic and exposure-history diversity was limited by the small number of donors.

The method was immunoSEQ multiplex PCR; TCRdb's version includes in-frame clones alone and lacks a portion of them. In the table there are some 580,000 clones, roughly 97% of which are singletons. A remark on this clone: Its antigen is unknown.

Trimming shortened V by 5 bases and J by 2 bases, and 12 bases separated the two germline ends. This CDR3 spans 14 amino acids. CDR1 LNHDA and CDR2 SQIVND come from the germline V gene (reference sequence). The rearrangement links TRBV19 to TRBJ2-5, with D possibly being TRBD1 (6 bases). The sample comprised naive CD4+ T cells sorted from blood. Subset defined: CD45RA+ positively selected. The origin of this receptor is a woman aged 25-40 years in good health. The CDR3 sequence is CASSSRTAQETQYF. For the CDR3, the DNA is TGTGCCAGTAGTTCCCGGACAGCACAAGAGACCCAGTACTTC. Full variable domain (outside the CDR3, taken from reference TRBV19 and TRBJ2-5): DGGITQSPKYLFRKEGQNVTLSCEQNLNHDAMYWYRQDPGQGLRLIYYSQIVNDFQKGDIAEGYSVSREKKESFPLTVTSAQKNPTAFYLCASSSRTAQETQYFGPGTRLLVL.